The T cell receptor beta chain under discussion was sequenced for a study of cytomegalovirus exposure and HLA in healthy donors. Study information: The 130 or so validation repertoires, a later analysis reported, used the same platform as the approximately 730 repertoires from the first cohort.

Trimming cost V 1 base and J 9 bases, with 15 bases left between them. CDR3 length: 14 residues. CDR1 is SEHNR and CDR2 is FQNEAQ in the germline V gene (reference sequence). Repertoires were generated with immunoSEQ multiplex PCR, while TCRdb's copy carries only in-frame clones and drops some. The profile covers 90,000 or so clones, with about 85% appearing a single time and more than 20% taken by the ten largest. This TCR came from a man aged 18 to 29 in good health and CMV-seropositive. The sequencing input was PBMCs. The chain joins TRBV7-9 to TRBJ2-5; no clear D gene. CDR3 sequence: CASSLEPSTVSQYF. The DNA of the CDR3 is TGTGCCAGCAGCTTAGAACCGAGTACGGTTTCCCAGTACTTC.